A selection of T cell receptor beta chains follows, all from one sample in a study of OX40 agonist ivuxolimab in advanced cancers. Some clones are missing from TCRdb's copy, which holds only in-frame ones; the method was immunoSEQ multiplex PCR. This sample has around 67,000 clones; about four fifths occur once, and the top ten carry approximately 1.2%. Sequenced here: CD4+ or CD8+ T cells sorted from blood, sampled in a trial of the OX40 agonist ivuxolimab. These TCRs come from an adult with an advanced solid tumor such as melanoma, head and neck, liver or kidney cancer. Each CDR3 is given with its conserved first and last residue. Fields, in order: clone size, V gene, J gene, CDR3 protein. Not all rows give a size; the values are once, few, many and, for expanded clones, a class.

size: -
V: TRBV18
J: TRBJ1-1
CDR3: CAGIRRQNTEAFF

size: -
V: TRBV19
J: TRBJ1-5
CDR3: CASSISRDTNQPQHF

size: -
V: TRBV7-8
J: TRBJ2-3
CDR3: CASSFRADTQYF

size: -
V: TRBV4-3
J: TRBJ2-2
CDR3: CASSRLAGGPANTGELFF

size: -
V: TRBV9
J: TRBJ2-5
CDR3: CASSGTGTIGEETQYF

size: -
V: TRBV7-2
J: TRBJ1-2
CDR3: CASSMRLGYTF

size: -
V: TRBV11-1
J: TRBJ2-2
CDR3: CASSFLFGQGDTGELFF

size: -
V: TRBV5-4
J: TRBJ1-1
CDR3: CASSLEGNTEAFF

size: -
V: TRBV5-1
J: TRBJ2-7
CDR3: CASSLAGGSYEQYF

size: -
V: TRBV4-2
J: TRBJ2-6
CDR3: CASSQDLAGANVLTF

size: -
V: TRBV7-8
J: TRBJ2-7
CDR3: CASSSLSSSYEQYF

size: -
V: TRBV7-8
J: TRBJ2-7
CDR3: CASSLAEGFSSYEQYF

size: -
V: TRBV6-5
J: TRBJ2-3
CDR3: CASSYSFGGGTDTQYF

size: -
V: TRBV5-1
J: TRBJ2-3
CDR3: CASSLASVRDTQYF

size: -
V: TRBV10-1
J: TRBJ2-1
CDR3: CASSIGQGYDNEQFF

size: few
V: TRBV7-3
J: TRBJ2-2
CDR3: CASRTDREGELFF

size: once
V: TRBV6-1
J: TRBJ2-7
CDR3: CASSMDRGLGEQYF

size: -
V: TRBV25-1
J: TRBJ2-7
CDR3: CASSDSRTTDYEQYF

size: -
V: TRBV28
J: TRBJ1-2
CDR3: CASMGEGYGYTF

size: -
V: TRBV18
J: TRBJ2-2
CDR3: CASSLDRVNTGELFF

size: -
V: TRBV9
J: TRBJ1-3
CDR3: CASSADNRGTGNTIYF

size: many
V: TRBV10-1
J: TRBJ1-1
CDR3: CASGQGQVKSEAFF

size: -
V: TRBV5-1
J: TRBJ2-1
CDR3: CASSLAEGRYRYNEQFF

size: few
V: TRBV6-1
J: TRBJ1-2
CDR3: CASSEALRSNYGYTF

size: -
V: TRBV5-6
J: TRBJ1-2
CDR3: CASSFQGRNYGYTF

size: -
V: TRBV7-9
J: TRBJ1-2
CDR3: CATPPLQTGRPYGYTF

size: -
V: TRBV15
J: TRBJ2-5
CDR3: CATSRDYGETQYF

size: -
V: TRBV2
J: TRBJ2-7
CDR3: CASRGVWGPGYEQYF

size: once
V: TRBV19
J: TRBJ1-2
CDR3: CASSIALGGYTF

size: -
V: TRBV9
J: TRBJ2-7
CDR3: CASSVGPGEVYEQYF

size: -
V: TRBV5-1
J: TRBJ1-6
CDR3: CASSLGQASSPLHF

size: -
V: TRBV6-1
J: TRBJ2-1
CDR3: CASSEAGNNEQFF

size: -
V: TRBV9
J: TRBJ1-1
CDR3: CASSVTGWRDTEAFF

size: -
V: TRBV7-2
J: TRBJ2-7
CDR3: CASRRDSAYEQYF

size: -
V: TRBV4-2
J: TRBJ1-4
CDR3: CASSHDGTFNEKLFF

size: -
V: TRBV29-1
J: TRBJ1-2
CDR3: CSASTQWGTDYGYTF

size: -
V: TRBV27
J: TRBJ1-2
CDR3: CASSPGRANYGYTF

size: -
V: TRBV7-2
J: TRBJ2-7
CDR3: CASRHPNRLYEQYF

size: once
V: TRBV11-2
J: TRBJ1-4
CDR3: CASSYRINEKLFF

size: -
V: TRBV18
J: TRBJ1-1
CDR3: CASSPPRIRGTEAFF

size: -
V: TRBV6-1
J: TRBJ1-4
CDR3: CASSEAGPGPAEKLFF

size: -
V: TRBV19
J: TRBJ1-4
CDR3: CATPNRTGGPNEKLFF